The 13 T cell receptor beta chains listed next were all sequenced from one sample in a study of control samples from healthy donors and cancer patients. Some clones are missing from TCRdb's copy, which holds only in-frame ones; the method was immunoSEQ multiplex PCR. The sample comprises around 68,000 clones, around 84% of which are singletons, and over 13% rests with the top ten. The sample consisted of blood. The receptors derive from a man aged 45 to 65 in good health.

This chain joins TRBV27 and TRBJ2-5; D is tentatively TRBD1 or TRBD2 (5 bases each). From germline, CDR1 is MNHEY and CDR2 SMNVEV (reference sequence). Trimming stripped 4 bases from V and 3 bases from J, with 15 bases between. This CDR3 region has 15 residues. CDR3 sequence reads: CASSSTGTLEETQYF. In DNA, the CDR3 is TGTGCCAGCAGTTCCACCGGGACCCTAGAAGAGACCCAGTACTTC.

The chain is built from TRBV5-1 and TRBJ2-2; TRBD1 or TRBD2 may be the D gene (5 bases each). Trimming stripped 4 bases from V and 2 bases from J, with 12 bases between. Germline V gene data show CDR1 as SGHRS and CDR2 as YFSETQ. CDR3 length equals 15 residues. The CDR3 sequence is CASSGDPLNTGELFF. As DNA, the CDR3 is TGCGCCAGCAGCGGGGACCCTTTAAACACCGGGGAGCTGTTTTTT.

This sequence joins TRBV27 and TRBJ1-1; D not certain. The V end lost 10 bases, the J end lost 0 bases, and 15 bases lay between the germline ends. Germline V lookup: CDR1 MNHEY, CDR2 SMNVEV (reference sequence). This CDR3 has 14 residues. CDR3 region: CATWSFTMNTEAFF. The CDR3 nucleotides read TGTGCCACCTGGTCCTTTACAATGAACACTGAAGCTTTCTTT.

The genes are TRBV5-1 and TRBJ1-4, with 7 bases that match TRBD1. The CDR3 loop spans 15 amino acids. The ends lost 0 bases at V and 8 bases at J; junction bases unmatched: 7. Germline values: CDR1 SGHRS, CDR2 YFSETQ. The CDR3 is CASSLATGVIEKLFF. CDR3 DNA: TGCGCCAGCAGCTTGGCCACAGGGGTAATCGAAAAACTGTTTTTT.

CDR3 in amino acids: CASTTRAAPAGGYTF. The CDR3 region has the DNA TGTGCCAGCACAACGCGGGCAGCCCCCGCGGGAGGCTACACCTTC. The gene calls are TRBV7-8 and TRBJ1-2, with D uncertain. The CDR3 runs to 15 residues. Germline CDR1 reads SGHVS; CDR2 reads FQNEAQ. V was cut by 7 bases and J by 8 bases, with 23 bases left in between. Drawing the rest from reference TRBV7-8 and TRBJ1-2, the complete variable domain is GAGVSQSPRYKVAKRGQDVALRCDPISGHVSLFWYQQALGQGPEFLTYFQNEAQLDKSGLPSDRFFAERPEGSVSTLKIQRTQQEDSAVYLCASTTRAAPAGGYTFGSGTRLTVV.

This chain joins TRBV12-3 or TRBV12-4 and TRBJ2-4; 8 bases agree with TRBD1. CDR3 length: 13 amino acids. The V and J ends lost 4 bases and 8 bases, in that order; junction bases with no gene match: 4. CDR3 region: CASSSGQGHIQYF. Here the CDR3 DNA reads TGTGCCAGCAGTTCCGGACAGGGCCACATTCAGTACTTC.

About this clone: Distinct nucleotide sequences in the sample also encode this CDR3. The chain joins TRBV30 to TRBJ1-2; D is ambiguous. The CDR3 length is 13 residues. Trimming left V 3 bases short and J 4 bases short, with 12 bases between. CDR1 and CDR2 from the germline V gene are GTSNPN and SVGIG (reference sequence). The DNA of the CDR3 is TGTGCCTGGAGCCTTGGGCAGAGCTATGGCTACACCTTC. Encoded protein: CAWSLGQSYGYTF.

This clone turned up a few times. The CDR3 DNA follows: TGTGCCAGCAGTTACAAAGCTAGCGGGCCCGGGGAGCTGTTTTTT. This codes for CASSYKASGPGELFF. This chain joins TRBV6-5 and TRBJ2-2; 8 nucleotides agree with TRBD2. Germline assignment: CDR1 MNHEY and CDR2 SVGAGI. This CDR3 comprises 15 residues. Germline trimming cut 2 bases from V and 6 bases from J; bases unmatched to any gene: 5.

CDR3: CASTPVTGNTIYF. The CDR3 DNA sequence: TGTGCCAGCACTCCAGTAACTGGAAACACCATATATTTT. The chain employs TRBV9 and TRBJ1-3; D not resolved. Trimming cost V 6 bases and J 2 bases, with 9 bases left between them. The CDR3 totals 13 residues. The germline V gene encodes CDR1 SGDLS and CDR2 YYNGEE.

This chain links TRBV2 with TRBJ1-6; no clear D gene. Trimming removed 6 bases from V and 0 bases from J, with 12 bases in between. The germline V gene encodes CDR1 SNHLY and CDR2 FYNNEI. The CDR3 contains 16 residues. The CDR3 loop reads CASRPDMSSYNSPLHF. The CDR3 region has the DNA TGTGCCAGCAGACCTGACATGAGCTCCTATAATTCACCCCTCCACTTT. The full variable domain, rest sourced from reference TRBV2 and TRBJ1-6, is EPEVTQTPSHQVTQMGQEVILRCVPISNHLYFYWYRQILGQKVEFLVSFYNNEISEKSEIFDDQFSVERPDGSNFTLKIRSTKLEDSAMYFCASRPDMSSYNSPLHFGNGTRLTVT.

CDR3 amino acids: CASSEERSRTDTQYF. CDR3 DNA: TGTGCCAGCAGTGAGGAGCGGTCTCGCACAGATACGCAGTATTTT. The chain recombines TRBV2 with TRBJ2-3; TRBD2 might be the D (5 bases). The CDR3 spans 15 residues. The V gene lost 3 bases and the J gene lost 1 base, with 11 bases spanning the gap. Germline V lookup: CDR1 SNHLY, CDR2 FYNNEI.

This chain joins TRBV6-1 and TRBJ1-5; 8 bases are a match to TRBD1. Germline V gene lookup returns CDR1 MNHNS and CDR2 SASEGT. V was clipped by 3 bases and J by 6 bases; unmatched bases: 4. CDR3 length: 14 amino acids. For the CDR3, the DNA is TGTGCCAGCAGTGACCGGACAGGGACTCAGCCCCAGCATTTT. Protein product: CASSDRTGTQPQHF.

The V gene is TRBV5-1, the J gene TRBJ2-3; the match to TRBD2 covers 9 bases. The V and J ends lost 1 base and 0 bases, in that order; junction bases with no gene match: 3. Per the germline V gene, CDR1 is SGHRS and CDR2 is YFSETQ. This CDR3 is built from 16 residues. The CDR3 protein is CASSLLAGSSTDTQYF. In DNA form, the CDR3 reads TGCGCCAGCAGCTTGCTAGCGGGATCTAGCACAGATACGCAGTATTTT.